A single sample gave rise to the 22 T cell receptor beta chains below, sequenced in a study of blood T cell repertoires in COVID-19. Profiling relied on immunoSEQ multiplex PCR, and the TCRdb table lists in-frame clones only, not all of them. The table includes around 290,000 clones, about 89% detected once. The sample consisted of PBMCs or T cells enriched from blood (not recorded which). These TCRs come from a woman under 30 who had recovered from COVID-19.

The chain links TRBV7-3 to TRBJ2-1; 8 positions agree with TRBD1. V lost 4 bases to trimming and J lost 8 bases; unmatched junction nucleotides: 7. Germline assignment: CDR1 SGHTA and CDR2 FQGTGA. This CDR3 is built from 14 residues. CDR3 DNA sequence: TGTGCCAGCAGCTACCCGGGACAGGAGGATGAGCAGTTCTTC. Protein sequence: CASSYPGQEDEQFF. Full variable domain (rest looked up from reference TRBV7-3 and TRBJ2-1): GAGVSQTPSNKVTEKGKYVELRCDPISGHTALYWYRQSLGQGPEFLIYFQGTGAADDSGLPNDRFFAVRPEGSVSTLKIQRTERGDSAVYLCASSYPGQEDEQFFGPGTRLTVL.

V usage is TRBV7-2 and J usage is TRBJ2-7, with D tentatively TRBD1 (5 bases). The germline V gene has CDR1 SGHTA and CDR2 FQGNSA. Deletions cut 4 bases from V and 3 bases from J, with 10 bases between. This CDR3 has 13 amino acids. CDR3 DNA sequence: TGTGCCAGCAGCTCTTTTCAGGGCTACGAGCAGTACTTC. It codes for CASSSFQGYEQYF.

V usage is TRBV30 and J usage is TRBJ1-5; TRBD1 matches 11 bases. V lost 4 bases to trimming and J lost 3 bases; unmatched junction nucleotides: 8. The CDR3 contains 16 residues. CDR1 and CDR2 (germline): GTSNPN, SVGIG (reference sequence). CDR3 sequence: CAWNAGGQGANQPQHF. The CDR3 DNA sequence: TGTGCCTGGAACGCCGGTGGACAGGGGGCCAATCAGCCCCAGCATTTT.

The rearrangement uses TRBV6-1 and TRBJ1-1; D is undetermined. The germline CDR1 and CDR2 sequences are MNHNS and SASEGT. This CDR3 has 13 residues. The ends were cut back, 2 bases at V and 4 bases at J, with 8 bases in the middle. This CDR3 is CASSEIRGTEAFF. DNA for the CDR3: TGTGCCAGCAGTGAAATCCGGGGCACTGAAGCTTTCTTT.

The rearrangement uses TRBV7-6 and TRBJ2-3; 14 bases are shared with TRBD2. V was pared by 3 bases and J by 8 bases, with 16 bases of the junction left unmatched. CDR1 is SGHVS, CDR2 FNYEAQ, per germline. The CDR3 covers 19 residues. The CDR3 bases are TGTGCCAGCAGCTTTGATTTCCCAGGGACTAGCGGGAGCCTCGGTACGCAGTATTTT. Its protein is CASSFDFPGTSGSLGTQYF.

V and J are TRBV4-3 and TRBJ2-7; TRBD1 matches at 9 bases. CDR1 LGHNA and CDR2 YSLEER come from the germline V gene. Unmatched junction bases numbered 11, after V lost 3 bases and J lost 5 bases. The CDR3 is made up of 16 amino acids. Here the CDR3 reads CASSQGLGQGLNEQYF. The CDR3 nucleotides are TGCGCCAGCAGCCAGGGGCTGGGACAGGGCCTGAACGAGCAGTACTTC.

DNA of the CDR3: TGTGCCTGGAGTGTACCGGACAGGGTACAGCCCCAGCATTTT. Amino acids: CAWSVPDRVQPQHF. V gene TRBV30 combines with J gene TRBJ1-5, with 8 bases that match TRBD1. Germline CDR1 GTSNPN, CDR2 SVGIG (reference sequence). The CDR3 runs 14 residues. Trimming at V came to 0 bases and at J to 7 bases, leaving 5 bases not matched to a gene.

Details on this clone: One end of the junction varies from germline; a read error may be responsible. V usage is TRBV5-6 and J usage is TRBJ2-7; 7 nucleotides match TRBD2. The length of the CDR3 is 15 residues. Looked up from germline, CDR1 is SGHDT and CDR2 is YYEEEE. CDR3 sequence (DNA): TGTGCCAACAGCCTTAGCGGGTGGAGCTCCTACGAGCAGTACTTC. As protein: CANSLSGWSSYEQYF. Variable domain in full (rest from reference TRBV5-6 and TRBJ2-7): DAGVTQSPTHLIKTRGQQVTLRCSPKSGHDTVSWYQQALGQGPQFIFQYYEEEERQRGNFPDRFSGHQFPNYSSELNVNALLLGDSALYLCANSLSGWSSYEQYFGPGTRLTVT.

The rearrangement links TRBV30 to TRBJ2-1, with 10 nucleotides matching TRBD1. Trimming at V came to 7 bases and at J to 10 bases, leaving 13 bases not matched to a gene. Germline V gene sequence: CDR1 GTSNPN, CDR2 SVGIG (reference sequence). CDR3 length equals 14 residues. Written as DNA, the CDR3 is TGTGCCTTGGGAATGACAGGGGGCGAGGAGGAGCAGTTCTTC. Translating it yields CALGMTGGEEEQFF.

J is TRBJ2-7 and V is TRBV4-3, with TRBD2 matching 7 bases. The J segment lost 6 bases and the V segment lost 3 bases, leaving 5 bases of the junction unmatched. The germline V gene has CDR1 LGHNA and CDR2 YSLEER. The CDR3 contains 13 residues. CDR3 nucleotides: TGCGCCAGCAGCCAGGGGACTAAAGGCGAGCAGTACTTC. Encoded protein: CASSQGTKGEQYF.

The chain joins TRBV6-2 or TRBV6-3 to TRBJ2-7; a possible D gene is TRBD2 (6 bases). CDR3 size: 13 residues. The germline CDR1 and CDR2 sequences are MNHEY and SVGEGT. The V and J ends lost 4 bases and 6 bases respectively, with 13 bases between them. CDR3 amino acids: CASSSLSGPEQYF. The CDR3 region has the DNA TGTGCCAGCAGTTCCCTCAGCGGGCCCGAGCAGTACTTC.

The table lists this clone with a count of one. In DNA form, the CDR3 reads TGTGCCATCAGTGAGACCGGCCTAGCGGGTGCAGATACGCAGTATTTT. This encodes CAISETGLAGADTQYF. The chain carries TRBV10-3 and TRBJ2-3; 8 bases map to TRBD2. Looked up from germline, CDR1 is ENHRY and CDR2 is SYGVKD. After removal of 2 bases from V and 4 bases from J, the junction contained 8 bases not matched to a gene. This CDR3 has 16 amino acids.

The CDR3 DNA is TGTGCCAGCAGCTTAAACCCCGGGGGACGGGCAGATACGCAGTATTTT. It encodes CASSLNPGGRADTQYF. The genes are TRBV7-2 and TRBJ2-3; D may be TRBD2 (6 bases). The CDR3 has 16 residues. Looked up from germline, CDR1 is SGHTA and CDR2 is FQGNSA. Trimming removed 2 bases at V and 4 bases at J, with 16 bases between.

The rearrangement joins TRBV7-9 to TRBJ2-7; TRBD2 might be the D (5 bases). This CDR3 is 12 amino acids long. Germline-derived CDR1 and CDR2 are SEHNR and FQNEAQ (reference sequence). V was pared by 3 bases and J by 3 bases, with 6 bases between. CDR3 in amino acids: CASSLDFYEQYF. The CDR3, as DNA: TGTGCCAGCAGCTTGGACTTCTACGAGCAGTACTTC.

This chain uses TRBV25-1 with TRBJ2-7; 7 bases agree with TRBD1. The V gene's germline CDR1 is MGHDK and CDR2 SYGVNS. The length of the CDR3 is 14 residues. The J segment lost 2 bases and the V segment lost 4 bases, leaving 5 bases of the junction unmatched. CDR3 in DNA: TGTGCCAGCAGTGTTGGGACAGCTACCTACGAGCAGTACTTC. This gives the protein CASSVGTATYEQYF.

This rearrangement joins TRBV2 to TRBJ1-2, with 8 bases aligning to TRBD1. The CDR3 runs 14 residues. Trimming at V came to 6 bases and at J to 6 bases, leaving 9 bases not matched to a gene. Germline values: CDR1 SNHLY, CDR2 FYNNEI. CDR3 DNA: TGTGCCAGCAGGCGGACAGGGCCTATTGATGGCTACACCTTC. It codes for CASRRTGPIDGYTF.

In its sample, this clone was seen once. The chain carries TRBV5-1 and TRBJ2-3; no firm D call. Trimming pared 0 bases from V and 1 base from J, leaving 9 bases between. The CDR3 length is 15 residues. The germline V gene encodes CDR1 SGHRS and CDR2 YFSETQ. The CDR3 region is CASSLELAGTDTQYF. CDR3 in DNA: TGCGCCAGCAGCTTGGAATTAGCTGGCACAGATACGCAGTATTTT.

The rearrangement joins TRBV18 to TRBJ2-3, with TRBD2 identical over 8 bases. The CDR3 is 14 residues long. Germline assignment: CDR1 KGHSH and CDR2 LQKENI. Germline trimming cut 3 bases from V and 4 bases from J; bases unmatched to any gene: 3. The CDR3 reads CASSPGLAPDTQYF. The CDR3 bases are TGTGCCAGCTCACCCGGACTAGCCCCAGATACGCAGTATTTT.

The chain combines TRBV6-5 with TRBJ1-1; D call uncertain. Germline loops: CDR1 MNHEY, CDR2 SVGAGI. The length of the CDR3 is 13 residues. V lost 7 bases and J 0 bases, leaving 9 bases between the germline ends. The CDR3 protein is CASTPNLNTEAFF. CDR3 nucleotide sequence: TGTGCCAGCACCCCAAATCTGAACACTGAAGCTTTCTTT.

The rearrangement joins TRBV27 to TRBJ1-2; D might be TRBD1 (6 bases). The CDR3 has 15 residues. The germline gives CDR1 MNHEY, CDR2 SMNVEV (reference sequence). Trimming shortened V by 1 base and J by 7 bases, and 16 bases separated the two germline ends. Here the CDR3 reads CASSLWGGGSSGYTF. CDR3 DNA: TGTGCCAGCAGTTTATGGGGGGGCGGATCGTCTGGCTACACCTTC.

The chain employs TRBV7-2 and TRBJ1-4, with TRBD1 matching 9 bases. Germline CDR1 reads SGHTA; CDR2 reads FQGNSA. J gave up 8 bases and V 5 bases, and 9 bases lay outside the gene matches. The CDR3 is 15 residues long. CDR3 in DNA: TGTGCCAGCAGCGCCTTACAGGGGGCAAGGGAAAAACTGTTTTTT. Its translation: CASSALQGAREKLFF.

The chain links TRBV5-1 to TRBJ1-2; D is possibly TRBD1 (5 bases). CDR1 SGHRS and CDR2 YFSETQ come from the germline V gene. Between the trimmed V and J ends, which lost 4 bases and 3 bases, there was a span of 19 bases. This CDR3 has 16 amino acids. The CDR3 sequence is CASSPTGGSDYYGYTF. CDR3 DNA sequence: TGCGCCAGCAGCCCAACCGGGGGTTCCGACTACTATGGCTACACCTTC.